Listed below are T cell receptor beta chains from one sample, sequenced in a study of T cells in Graves' hyperthyroidism and ophthalmopathy. TCRdb re-analysed the multiplex PCR reads in MiXCR, keeping a single row per CDR3 protein. Of roughly 580,000 distinct CDR3 sequences in the sample, 14% were seen once. The sequenced sample was blood. The receptors here all came from a woman in her 30s with Graves' hyperthyroidism that later progressed to Graves' ophthalmopathy. CDR3s include the opening cysteine and the closing phenylalanine or tryptophan. Fields, in order: V gene, J gene, D gene, clone size, CDR3 protein, CDR3 DNA. The D gene is left open where the match is weak. Only some rows state a clone size, as once, few, many or a class for expanded clones.

V: TRBV19
J: TRBJ1-5
D: -
size: many
CDR3: CASSILVGGTFNQPQHF
DNA: TGTGCCAGTAGTATACTCGTAGGAGGGACCTTCAATCAGCCCCAGCATTTT

V: TRBV7-9
J: TRBJ2-2
D: TRBD1
size: -
CDR3: CASSEPGQGATGELFF
DNA: TGTGCCAGCAGCGAACCGGGACAGGGGGCCACCGGGGAGCTGTTTTTT

V: TRBV7-9
J: TRBJ2-3
D: -
size: many
CDR3: CASSLIRGSTDTQYF
DNA: TGTGCCAGCAGCTTAATCCGCGGGAGCACAGATACGCAGTATTTT

V: TRBV12-3/TRBV12-4
J: TRBJ1-1
D: -
size: many
CDR3: CASSFGRSDTEAFF
DNA: TGTGCCAGCAGTTTCGGCAGGAGCGACACTGAAGCTTTCTTT

V: TRBV7-3
J: TRBJ2-2
D: TRBD2
size: -
CDR3: CASSFGQGGAGELFF
DNA: TGTGCCAGCAGCTTCGGGCAGGGAGGGGCCGGGGAGCTGTTTTTT

V: TRBV5-1
J: TRBJ1-6
D: -
size: many
CDR3: CASSLAGRMDSPLHF
DNA: TGCGCCAGCAGCTTGGCAGGGAGAATGGATTCACCCCTCCACTTT

V: TRBV12-3/TRBV12-4
J: TRBJ1-2
D: -
size: many
CDR3: CASIPGAGYGYTF
DNA: TGTGCCAGCATCCCTGGGGCTGGCTATGGCTACACCTTC

V: TRBV12-5
J: TRBJ2-1
D: -
size: many
CDR3: CASGLGLVGNEQFF
DNA: TGTGCTAGTGGTTTGGGACTAGTGGGCAATGAGCAGTTCTTC

V: TRBV27
J: TRBJ2-1
D: -
size: -
CDR3: CASKLSGEQFF
DNA: TGTGCCAGCAAGTTATCAGGAGAGCAGTTCTTC

V: TRBV9
J: TRBJ1-3
D: -
size: -
CDR3: CASSVGDLTGNTIYF
DNA: TGTGCCAGCAGCGTTGGGGACTTAACGGGAAACACCATATATTTT

V: TRBV27
J: TRBJ1-4
D: -
size: -
CDR3: CASSATGTNEKLFF
DNA: TGTGCCAGCAGCGCCACCGGGACAAATGAAAAACTGTTTTTT

V: TRBV6-1
J: TRBJ1-1
D: TRBD1
size: -
CDR3: CASSRTGTENTEAFF
DNA: TGTGCCAGCAGTCGAACCGGGACAGAGAACACTGAAGCTTTCTTT

V: TRBV29-1
J: TRBJ1-4
D: -
size: many
CDR3: CSVGRGLTNEKLFF
DNA: TGCAGCGTCGGACGGGGGCTGACTAATGAAAAACTGTTTTTT

V: TRBV30
J: TRBJ2-3
D: -
size: many
CDR3: CAWSVPGVDTQYF
DNA: TGTGCCTGGAGTGTACCAGGGGTCGATACGCAGTATTTT

V: TRBV9
J: TRBJ1-1
D: TRBD1
size: -
CDR3: CASSASWGIGQGTEAFF
DNA: TGTGCCAGCAGCGCGTCCTGGGGGATCGGACAGGGCACTGAAGCTTTCTTT

V: TRBV12-3/TRBV12-4
J: TRBJ1-1
D: TRBD1
size: many
CDR3: CASRQGGSTEAFF
DNA: TGTGCCAGCAGGCAGGGGGGGAGTACTGAAGCTTTCTTT

V: TRBV15
J: TRBJ1-5
D: -
size: many
CDR3: CATTPTAGFQPQHF
DNA: TGTGCCACCACCCCGACAGCGGGTTTTCAGCCCCAGCATTTT

V: TRBV7-2
J: TRBJ2-3
D: -
size: -
CDR3: CASSLYGTQSTDTQYF
DNA: TGTGCCAGCAGCTTATACGGGACTCAATCCACAGATACGCAGTATTTT

V: TRBV9
J: TRBJ2-1
D: -
size: -
CDR3: CASSVVGSEQFF
DNA: TGTGCCAGCAGCGTAGTAGGGAGTGAGCAGTTCTTC

V: TRBV7-2
J: TRBJ1-1
D: -
size: -
CDR3: CASSSNPGITEAFF
DNA: TGTGCCAGCAGCTCTAACCCGGGAATCACTGAAGCTTTCTTT

V: TRBV7-9
J: TRBJ2-1
D: TRBD2
size: many
CDR3: CASSPRTSGDEQFF
DNA: TGTGCCAGCAGCCCTCGGACTAGCGGAGATGAGCAGTTCTTC

V: TRBV6-2/TRBV6-3
J: TRBJ2-2
D: -
size: many
CDR3: CASSYKLLDHTGELFF
DNA: TGTGCCAGCAGTTACAAACTTCTTGATCACACCGGGGAGCTGTTTTTT

V: TRBV7-2
J: TRBJ2-5
D: -
size: few
CDR3: CASSYRQQETQYF
DNA: TGTGCCAGCAGCTACAGACAGCAAGAGACCCAGTACTTC

V: TRBV11-2
J: TRBJ1-1
D: TRBD1
size: -
CDR3: CASSIRQGALSEAFF
DNA: TGTGCCAGCAGCATTAGACAGGGGGCTCTGTCTGAAGCTTTCTTT

V: TRBV20-1
J: TRBJ2-3
D: -
size: many
CDR3: CSALLASGTHGGTDTQYF
DNA: TGCAGTGCTCTCCTCGCCTCCGGGACCCATGGGGGCACAGATACGCAGTATTTT

V: TRBV20-1
J: TRBJ2-4
D: -
size: few
CDR3: CSARGGNIAKNIQYF
DNA: TGCAGTGCTAGAGGGGGGAATATAGCCAAAAACATTCAGTACTTC

V: TRBV27
J: TRBJ2-5
D: -
size: many
CDR3: CASSLEGEETQYF
DNA: TGTGCCAGCAGTTTAGAGGGGGAAGAGACCCAGTACTTC

V: TRBV7-9
J: TRBJ1-1
D: TRBD1
size: few
CDR3: CASSPKVKTGFGTEAFF
DNA: TGTGCCAGCAGCCCAAAAGTGAAGACAGGGTTTGGCACTGAAGCTTTCTTT

V: TRBV11-3
J: TRBJ2-2
D: -
size: many
CDR3: CASRSSGNTGELFF
DNA: TGTGCCAGCAGGAGTAGCGGTAACACCGGGGAGCTGTTTTTT

V: TRBV20-1
J: TRBJ2-7
D: TRBD2
size: many
CDR3: CSSPASGPEQYF
DNA: TGCAGTTCTCCGGCTAGCGGACCCGAGCAGTACTTC

V: TRBV19
J: TRBJ2-7
D: TRBD1
size: many
CDR3: CASSRTSGQGAYEQYF
DNA: TGTGCCAGTAGTAGAACCTCGGGACAGGGGGCGTACGAGCAGTACTTC

V: TRBV6-1
J: TRBJ2-7
D: -
size: few
CDR3: CASSGLGGSTYEQYF
DNA: TGTGCCAGCAGTGGTCTCGGGGGCTCAACCTACGAGCAGTACTTC

V: TRBV29-1
J: TRBJ1-1
D: -
size: many
CDR3: CSVDLDRGATEAFF
DNA: TGCAGCGTTGACTTGGATAGGGGGGCGACTGAAGCTTTCTTT

V: TRBV20-1
J: TRBJ2-1
D: -
size: few
CDR3: CSASWRNEQFF
DNA: TGCAGTGCTAGTTGGAGGAATGAGCAGTTCTTC

V: TRBV3-1
J: TRBJ2-3
D: TRBD1
size: many
CDR3: CASSLPTGGADTQYF
DNA: TGTGCCAGCAGCTTACCGACAGGGGGAGCAGATACGCAGTATTTT

V: TRBV14
J: TRBJ2-2
D: -
size: many
CDR3: CASRLGVTGELFF
DNA: TGTGCCAGCAGACTTGGCGTCACCGGGGAGCTGTTTTTT

V: TRBV28
J: TRBJ2-7
D: TRBD1
size: few
CDR3: CASSFPGGLSYEQYF
DNA: TGTGCCAGCAGTTTTCCAGGGGGCCTCTCCTACGAGCAGTACTTC

V: TRBV19
J: TRBJ1-2
D: -
size: few
CDR3: CASSIQGTKGYTF
DNA: TGTGCCAGTAGTATACAGGGGACGAAGGGCTACACCTTC

V: TRBV20-1
J: TRBJ1-2
D: TRBD1
size: many
CDR3: CSATGTAYGYTF
DNA: TGCAGTGCTACCGGGACAGCTTATGGCTACACCTTC

V: TRBV6-2/TRBV6-3
J: TRBJ2-7
D: -
size: -
CDR3: CASSYTRGPAYEQYF
DNA: TGTGCCAGCAGTTACACCCGGGGACCAGCCTACGAGCAGTACTTC

V: TRBV20-1
J: TRBJ2-1
D: -
size: many
CDR3: CSARRDFPSEGEQFF
DNA: TGCAGTGCTAGACGGGACTTCCCCTCAGAGGGTGAGCAGTTCTTC

V: TRBV5-1
J: TRBJ2-6
D: TRBD1
size: -
CDR3: CASLTGVTGANVLTF
DNA: TGCGCCAGCCTAACAGGGGTGACTGGGGCCAACGTCCTGACTTTC

V: TRBV5-1
J: TRBJ2-7
D: TRBD1
size: many
CDR3: CASSLAPTGGSYEQYF
DNA: TGCGCCAGCAGCTTGGCCCCGACAGGGGGGAGCTACGAGCAGTACTTC

V: TRBV7-9
J: TRBJ2-1
D: -
size: many
CDR3: CASSLVGSPYNEQFF
DNA: TGTGCCAGCAGCTTAGTGGGGAGTCCATACAATGAGCAGTTCTTC

V: TRBV11-2
J: TRBJ2-4
D: -
size: many
CDR3: CASSYRGLAKNIQYF
DNA: TGTGCCAGCAGCTACCGGGGCCTAGCCAAAAACATTCAGTACTTC

V: TRBV30
J: TRBJ1-4
D: TRBD1
size: many
CDR3: CAVTGATNEKLFF
DNA: TGTGCCGTTACAGGGGCGACTAATGAAAAACTGTTTTTT